This T cell receptor beta chain comes out of a study of T cell repertoires in cytomegalovirus infection. Overall study: Public TCR beta signatures were indicative of both CMV infection and a matching HLA type. Whole-study results and caveats: Public TCR beta family frequency separated CMV-and-HLA carriers, including in an independent cohort.

In this sample, this clonotype turned up many times. Its antigen is undetermined. This CDR3 spans 13 amino acids. From germline, CDR1 is SGHTA and CDR2 FQGNSA. Between the trimmed V and J ends, which lost 3 bases and 7 bases, there was a span of 7 bases. TCRdb passed the reads through MiXCR, listing each CDR3 protein once. The data hold about 260,000 distinct CDR3 sequences, with roughly 15% observed a single time. V and J are TRBV7-2 and TRBJ1-6; D remains unclear. This receptor was taken from a human donor in good health (CMV status not recorded). Some clones in this sample may be carry-over from other donors' samples. The sequenced sample consisted of PBMCs. CDR3 in DNA: TGTGCCAGCAGCTTCGCTGGGAATTCACCCCTCCACTTT. It is translated as CASSFAGNSPLHF.